This TCR beta chain originates from a study of T cells in Graves' hyperthyroidism and ophthalmopathy. Germline V CDR1 and CDR2: DFQATT, SNEGSKA (reference sequence). V lost 6 bases and J 1 base, leaving 17 bases between the germline ends. The CDR3 loop spans 15 amino acids. What was amplified from RNA transcripts were TCR beta CDR3 regions. HTBI primers drove first-round RT-PCR of the TCR CDR3. Using its own MiXCR run on the multiplex PCR reads, TCRdb lists one record per CDR3 protein. This table has roughly 280,000 distinct CDR3 sequences, about a sixth appearing once. The sample was blood. The chain has TRBV20-1 and TRBJ2-3; D may be TRBD1 or TRBD2 (5 bases each). This TCR came from an older woman with Graves' ophthalmopathy. The CDR3 loop reads CSAPGRLIGTDTQYF. The CDR3 coding sequence is TGCAGTGCCCCGGGACGGCTGATTGGCACAGATACGCAGTATTTT.